What follows are 15 T cell receptor beta chains derived from one specimen sequenced in a study of cytomegalovirus exposure and HLA in healthy donors. Clones were read by immunoSEQ multiplex PCR, and TCRdb kept only the in-frame ones, dropping some. The sample yields about 250,000 clones, roughly 87% seen once. The sequencing input was PBMCs. Receptor source: a man aged 18 to 30 in good health and CMV-seropositive.

The rearrangement links TRBV27 to TRBJ1-1; tentatively, D is TRBD1 (5 bases). This CDR3 contains 13 residues. The V gene's germline CDR1 is MNHEY and CDR2 SMNVEV (reference sequence). V lost 6 bases and J 0 bases, leaving 8 bases between the germline ends. CDR3 sequence (DNA): TGTGCCAGCAGATCAGGGCTGAACACTGAAGCTTTCTTT. Its protein product is CASRSGLNTEAFF.

This clone has a handful of counts. The genes are TRBV7-2 and TRBJ2-7; no reliable D call. This CDR3 region has 13 residues. The V end lost 2 bases, the J end lost 2 bases, and 7 bases lay between the germline ends. The germline V gene has CDR1 SGHTA and CDR2 FQGNSA. CDR3 nucleotide sequence: TGTGCCAGCAGCTTACAGATTACCTACGAGCAGTACTTC. Its protein is CASSLQITYEQYF.

V and J are TRBV4-1 and TRBJ2-7; no firm D call. V was pared by 0 bases and J by 0 bases, with 12 bases between. CDR1 is MGHRA and CDR2 is YSYEKL in the germline V gene. The CDR3 consists of 16 residues. The CDR3: CASSQDRARSSYEQYF. Written as DNA, the CDR3 is TGCGCCAGCAGCCAAGATAGGGCCAGAAGCTCCTACGAGCAGTACTTC.

This rearrangement joins TRBV9 to TRBJ2-7, with 8 bases aligning to TRBD2. The CDR3 is made up of 12 amino acids. Germline V lookup: CDR1 SGDLS, CDR2 YYNGEE. Trimming removed 5 bases from V and 6 bases from J; junction bases left unmatched: 4. The CDR3 DNA is TGTGCCAGCAGTGGACTAGCCGGCGAGCAGTACTTC. This encodes CASSGLAGEQYF.

The chain joins TRBV28 to TRBJ1-1; 8 bases are shared with TRBD1. CDR1 and CDR2 from the germline V gene are MDHEN and SYDVKM. The CDR3 has 13 residues. V was pared by 4 bases and J by 4 bases, with 2 bases of the junction left unmatched. CDR3 sequence reads: CASSSTGGTEAFF. The CDR3 bases are TGTGCCAGCAGTTCCACAGGGGGCACTGAAGCTTTCTTT.

The V and J genes are TRBV27 and TRBJ1-2, with TRBD1 identical over 9 bases. The V segment lost 6 bases and the J segment 0 bases; nucleotides outside the gene matches: 5. The CDR3 extends over 15 amino acids. Germline V gives CDR1 MNHEY, CDR2 SMNVEV (reference sequence). The CDR3 coding sequence is TGTGCCAGCAGAACACGACAGGGGGCTAACTATGGCTACACCTTC. This sequence encodes CASRTRQGANYGYTF.

The chain combines TRBV18 with TRBJ2-1, with D uncertain. Germline V gene data show CDR1 as KGHSH and CDR2 as LQKENI. The CDR3 runs 13 residues. V lost 1 base and J lost 6, with 7 bases in between. CDR3 amino acids: CASSPLKGNEQFF. Written as DNA, the CDR3 is TGTGCCAGCTCACCACTGAAGGGCAATGAGCAGTTCTTC. Using reference TRBV18 and TRBJ2-1 for the parts outside the CDR3, the full variable domain is NAGVMQNPRHLVRRRGQEARLRCSPMKGHSHVYWYRQLPEEGLKFMVYLQKENIIDESGMPKERFSAEFPKEGPSILRIQQVVRGDSAAYFCASSPLKGNEQFFGPGTRLTVL.

V and J are TRBV5-1 and TRBJ2-1; D unclear. This CDR3 is 13 amino acids long. V lost 3 bases and J lost 1, with 5 bases in between. Germline V gene sequence: CDR1 SGHRS, CDR2 YFSETQ. This CDR3 reads CASSYSSYNEQFF. In DNA, the CDR3 is TGCGCCAGCAGCTATAGTTCCTACAATGAGCAGTTCTTC.

This clone was seen only a few times. The V gene is TRBV27, the J gene TRBJ1-5, with D unresolved. The CDR3 spans 15 residues. The V gene's germline CDR1 is MNHEY and CDR2 SMNVEV (reference sequence). V dropped 3 bases and J dropped 3 bases, with 12 bases sitting between them. The DNA for the CDR3 is TGTGCCAGCAGTTTGGAGACCCCAAACAATCAGCCCCAGCATTTT. Its protein product is CASSLETPNNQPQHF.

This chain joins TRBV2 and TRBJ2-7, with D unresolved. The CDR3 length is 14 residues. Germline CDR1 and CDR2: SNHLY and FYNNEI. V lost 5 bases, J lost 2 bases, and 13 bases lay in between. CDR3 residues: CASSKNQEAYEQYF. The CDR3 nucleotides are TGTGCCAGCAGTAAGAACCAGGAAGCCTACGAGCAGTACTTC.

The rearrangement links TRBV5-1 to TRBJ2-5, with D perhaps being TRBD1 or TRBD2 (5 bases each). Trimming removed 0 bases at V and 2 bases at J, with 11 bases between. This CDR3 comprises 15 residues. Looked up from germline, CDR1 is SGHRS and CDR2 is YFSETQ. The CDR3 DNA reads as TGCGCCAGCAGCTTGGGACAGAGACTACAAGAGACCCAGTACTTC. Amino acids: CASSLGQRLQETQYF.

This sequence joins TRBV28 and TRBJ2-7; D is possibly TRBD1 (6 bases). V was trimmed by 6 bases and J by 2 bases, leaving 14 bases between them. This CDR3 has 14 amino acids. From germline, CDR1 is MDHEN and CDR2 SYDVKM. CDR3 protein: CASRKTGTAYEQYF. The CDR3, as DNA: TGTGCCAGCAGAAAGACAGGCACAGCCTACGAGCAGTACTTC. The variable domain in full, with the rest retrieved from reference TRBV28 and TRBJ2-7, is DVKVTQSSRYLVKRTGEKVFLECVQDMDHENMFWYRQDPGLGLRLIYFSYDVKMKEKGDIPEGYSVSREKKERFSLILESASTNQTSMYLCASRKTGTAYEQYFGPGTRLTVT.

This CDR3 is CASSPAAGTYNEQFF. In DNA form, the CDR3 reads TGTGCCAGCTCACCAGCAGCCGGTACCTACAATGAGCAGTTCTTC. V gene TRBV18 combines with J gene TRBJ2-1; no clear D gene. V was shortened by 2 bases and J by 2 bases, with 10 bases between the two germline ends. Germline lookup yields CDR1 KGHSH and CDR2 LQKENI. The CDR3 extends over 15 amino acids.

The rearrangement joins TRBV14 to TRBJ2-1; 7 bases are a match to TRBD2. Germline CDR1 is SGHDN and CDR2 is FVKESK. The ends lost 1 base at V and 7 bases at J; junction bases unmatched: 7. The CDR3 runs to 15 residues. Written as DNA, the CDR3 is TGTGCCAGCAGCCAAGTCCTGAGCGGGACTAATGAGCAGTTCTTC. As protein: CASSQVLSGTNEQFF.

To note about this clone: The junction differs from germline at one of its ends, possibly a read error. The J gene is TRBJ1-2, the V gene TRBV5-4; D not certain. Germline CDR1 is SGHNT and CDR2 is YYREEE (reference sequence). The CDR3 spans 13 residues. This CDR3 is CTSSSTLNYGYTF. The CDR3 coding sequence is TGTACCAGCAGCTCTACATTGAACTATGGCTACACCTTC.